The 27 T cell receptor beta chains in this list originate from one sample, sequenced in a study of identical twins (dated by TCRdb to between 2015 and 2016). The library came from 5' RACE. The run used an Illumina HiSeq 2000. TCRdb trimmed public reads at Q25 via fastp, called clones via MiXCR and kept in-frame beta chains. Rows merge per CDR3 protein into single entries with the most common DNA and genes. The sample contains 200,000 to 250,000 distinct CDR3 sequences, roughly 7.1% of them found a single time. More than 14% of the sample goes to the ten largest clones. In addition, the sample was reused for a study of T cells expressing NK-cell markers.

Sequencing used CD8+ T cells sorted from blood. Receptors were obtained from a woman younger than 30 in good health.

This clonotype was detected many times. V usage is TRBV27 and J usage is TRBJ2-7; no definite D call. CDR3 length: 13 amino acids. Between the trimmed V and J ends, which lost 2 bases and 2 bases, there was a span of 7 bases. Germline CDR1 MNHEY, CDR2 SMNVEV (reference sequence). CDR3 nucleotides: TGTGCCAGCAGTTTAAGTAGGCCCTACGAGCAGTACTTC. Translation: CASSLSRPYEQYF.

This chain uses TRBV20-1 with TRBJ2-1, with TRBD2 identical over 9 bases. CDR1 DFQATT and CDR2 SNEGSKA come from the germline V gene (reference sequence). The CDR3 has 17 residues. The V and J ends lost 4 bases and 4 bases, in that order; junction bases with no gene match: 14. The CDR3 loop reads CSATPSEVLAGYNEQFF. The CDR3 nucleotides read TGCAGTGCTACACCCTCCGAAGTACTAGCGGGTTACAATGAGCAGTTCTTC.

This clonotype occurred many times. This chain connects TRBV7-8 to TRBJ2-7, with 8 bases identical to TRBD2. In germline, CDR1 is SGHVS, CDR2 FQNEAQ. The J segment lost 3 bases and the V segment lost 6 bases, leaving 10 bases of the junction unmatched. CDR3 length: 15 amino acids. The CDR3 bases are TGTGCCAGCAGGGTTCGAGCGGGGGCCTTCTACGAGCAGTACTTC. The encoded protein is CASRVRAGAFYEQYF.

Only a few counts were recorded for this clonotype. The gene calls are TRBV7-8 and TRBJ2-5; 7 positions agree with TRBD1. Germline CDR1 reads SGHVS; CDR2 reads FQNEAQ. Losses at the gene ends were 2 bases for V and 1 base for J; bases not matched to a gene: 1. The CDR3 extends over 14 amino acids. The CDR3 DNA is TGTGCCAGCAGCTTAAACAGGGGCCAAGAGACCCAGTACTTC. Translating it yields CASSLNRGQETQYF. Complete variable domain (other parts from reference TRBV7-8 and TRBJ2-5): GAGVSQSPRYKVAKRGQDVALRCDPISGHVSLFWYQQALGQGPEFLTYFQNEAQLDKSGLPSDRFFAERPEGSVSTLKIQRTQQEDSAVYLCASSLNRGQETQYFGPGTRLLVL.

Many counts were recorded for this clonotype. The CDR3 is CASSMEISYTGELFF. Written as DNA, the CDR3 is TGCGCCAGCAGTATGGAAATATCGTACACCGGGGAGCTGTTTTTT. This chain joins TRBV5-1 and TRBJ2-2; D uncertain. The CDR3 is made up of 15 amino acids. V was shortened by 5 bases and J by 3 bases, with 14 bases between the two germline ends. CDR1 is SGHRS, CDR2 YFSETQ, per germline.

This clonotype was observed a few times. The CDR3 protein is CASSLVEGAEAFF. The CDR3 DNA sequence: TGTGCCAGCAGCTTGGTGGAAGGGGCCGAAGCTTTCTTT. The chain combines TRBV5-8 with TRBJ1-1; possible D gene TRBD1, 5 bases. V lost 0 bases and J 8 bases, leaving 11 bases between the germline ends. There are 13 residues in the CDR3. The germline V gene has CDR1 SGHTS and CDR2 YDEGEE.

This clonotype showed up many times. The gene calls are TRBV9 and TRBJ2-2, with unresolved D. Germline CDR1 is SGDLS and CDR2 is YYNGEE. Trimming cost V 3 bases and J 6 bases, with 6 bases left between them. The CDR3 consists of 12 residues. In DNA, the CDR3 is TGTGCCAGCAGCGCCGCCTCCGGGGAGCTGTTTTTT. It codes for CASSAASGELFF.

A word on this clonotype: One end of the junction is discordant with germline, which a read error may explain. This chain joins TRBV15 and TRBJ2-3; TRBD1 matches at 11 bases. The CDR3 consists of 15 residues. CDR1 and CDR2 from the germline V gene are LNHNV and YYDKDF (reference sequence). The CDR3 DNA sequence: TGTGCCACCGGCAGAGGGGACAGGGGGACAGATACGCAGTATTTT. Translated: CATGRGDRGTDTQYF.

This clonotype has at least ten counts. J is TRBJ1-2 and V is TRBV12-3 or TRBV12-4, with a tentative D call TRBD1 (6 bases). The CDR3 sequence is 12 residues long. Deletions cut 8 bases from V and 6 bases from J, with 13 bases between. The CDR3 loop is CASCTGMHGYTF. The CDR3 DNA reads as TGTGCCAGCTGTACAGGGATGCATGGCTACACCTTC.

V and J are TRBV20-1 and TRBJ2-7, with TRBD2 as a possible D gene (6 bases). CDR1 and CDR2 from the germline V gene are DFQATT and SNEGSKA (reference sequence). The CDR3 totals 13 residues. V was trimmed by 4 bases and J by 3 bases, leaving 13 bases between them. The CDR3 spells CSAIGGDHYEQYF. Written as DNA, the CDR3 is TGCAGTGCTATCGGAGGGGATCACTACGAGCAGTACTTC.

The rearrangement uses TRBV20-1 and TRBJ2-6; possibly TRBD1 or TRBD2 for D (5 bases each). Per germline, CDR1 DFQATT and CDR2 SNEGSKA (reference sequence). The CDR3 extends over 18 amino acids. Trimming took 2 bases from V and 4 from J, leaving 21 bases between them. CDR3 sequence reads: CSARQRGVGWLGANVLTF. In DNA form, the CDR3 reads TGCAGTGCTAGACAAAGGGGAGTGGGCTGGTTGGGGGCCAACGTCCTGACTTTC.

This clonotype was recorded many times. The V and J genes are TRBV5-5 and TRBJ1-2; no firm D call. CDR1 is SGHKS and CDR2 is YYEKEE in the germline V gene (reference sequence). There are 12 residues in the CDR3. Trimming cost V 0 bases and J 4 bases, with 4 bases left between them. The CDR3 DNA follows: TGTGCCAGCAGCTTGGACGGCTATGGCTACACCTTC. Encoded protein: CASSLDGYGYTF.

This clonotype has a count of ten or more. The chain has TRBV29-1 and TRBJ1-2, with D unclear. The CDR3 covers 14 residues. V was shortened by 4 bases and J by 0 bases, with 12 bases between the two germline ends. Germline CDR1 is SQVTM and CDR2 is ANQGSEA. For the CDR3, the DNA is TGCAGCGTTGGGGAAGTAAAGACTAACTATGGCTACACCTTC. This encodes CSVGEVKTNYGYTF.

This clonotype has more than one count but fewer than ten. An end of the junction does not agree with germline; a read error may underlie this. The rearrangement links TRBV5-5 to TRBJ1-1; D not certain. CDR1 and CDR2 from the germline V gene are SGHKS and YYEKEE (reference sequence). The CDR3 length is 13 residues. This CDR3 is CASHQDLLREVFF. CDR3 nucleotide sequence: TGTGCCAGCCACCAGGATTTGCTTCGCGAAGTTTTCTTT.

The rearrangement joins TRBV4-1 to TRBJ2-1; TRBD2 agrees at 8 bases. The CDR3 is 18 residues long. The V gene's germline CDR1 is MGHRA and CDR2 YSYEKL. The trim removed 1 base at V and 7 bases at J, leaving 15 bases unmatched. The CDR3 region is CASSQAGPRTSIRNEQFF. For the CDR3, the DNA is TGCGCCAGCAGCCAAGCTGGCCCAAGGACTAGCATTCGAAATGAGCAGTTCTTC.

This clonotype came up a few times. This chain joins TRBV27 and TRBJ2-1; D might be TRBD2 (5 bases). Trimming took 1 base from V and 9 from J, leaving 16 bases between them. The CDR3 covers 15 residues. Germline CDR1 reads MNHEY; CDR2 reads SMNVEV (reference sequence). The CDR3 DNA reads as TGTGCCAGCAGTTTATTAAGCCGGAGGACGTTTGAGCAGTTCTTC. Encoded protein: CASSLLSRRTFEQFF.

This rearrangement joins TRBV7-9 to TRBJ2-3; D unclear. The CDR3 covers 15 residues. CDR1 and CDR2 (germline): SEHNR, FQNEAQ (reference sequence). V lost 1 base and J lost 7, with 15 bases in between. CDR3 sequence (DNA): TGTGCCAGCAGCTTAGGGGATCCCTCACGCCATACGCAGTATTTT. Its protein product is CASSLGDPSRHTQYF.

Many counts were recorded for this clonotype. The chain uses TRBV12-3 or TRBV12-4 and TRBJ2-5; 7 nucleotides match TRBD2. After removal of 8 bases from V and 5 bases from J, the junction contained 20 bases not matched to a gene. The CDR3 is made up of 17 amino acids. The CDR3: CASQTLPAGGSGETQYF. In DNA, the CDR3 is TGTGCCAGCCAGACGCTCCCCGCGGGCGGGAGTGGGGAGACCCAGTACTTC.

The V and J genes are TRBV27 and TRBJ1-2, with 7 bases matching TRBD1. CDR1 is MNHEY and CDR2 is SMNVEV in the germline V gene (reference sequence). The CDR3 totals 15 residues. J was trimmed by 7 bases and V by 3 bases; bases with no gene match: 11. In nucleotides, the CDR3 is TGTGCCAGCAGTTTTACAGGGGTCGGTGTGGGTGGCTACACCTTC. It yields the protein CASSFTGVGVGGYTF.

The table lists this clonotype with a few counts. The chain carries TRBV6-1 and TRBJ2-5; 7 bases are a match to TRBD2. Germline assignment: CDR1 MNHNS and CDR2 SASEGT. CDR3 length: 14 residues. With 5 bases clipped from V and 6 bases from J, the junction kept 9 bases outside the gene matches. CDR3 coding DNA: TGTGCCAGCAGTCGTTTTCCGGGGGGACAGACCCAGTACTTC. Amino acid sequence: CASSRFPGGQTQYF.

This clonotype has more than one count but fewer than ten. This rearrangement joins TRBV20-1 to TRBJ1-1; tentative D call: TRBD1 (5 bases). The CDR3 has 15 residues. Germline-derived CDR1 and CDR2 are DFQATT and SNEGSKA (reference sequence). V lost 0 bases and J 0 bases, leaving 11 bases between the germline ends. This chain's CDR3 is CSARDPRALNTEAFF. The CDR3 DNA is TGCAGTGCTAGAGATCCCAGGGCCCTGAACACTGAAGCTTTCTTT.

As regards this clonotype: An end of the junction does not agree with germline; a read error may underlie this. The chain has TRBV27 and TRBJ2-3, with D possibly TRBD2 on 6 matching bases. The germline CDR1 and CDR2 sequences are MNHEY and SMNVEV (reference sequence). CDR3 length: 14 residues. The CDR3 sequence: CASSLGGAQKLAFF. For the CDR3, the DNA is TGTGCCAGCAGTTTAGGCGGGGCCCAGAAGCTAGCGTTTTTT.

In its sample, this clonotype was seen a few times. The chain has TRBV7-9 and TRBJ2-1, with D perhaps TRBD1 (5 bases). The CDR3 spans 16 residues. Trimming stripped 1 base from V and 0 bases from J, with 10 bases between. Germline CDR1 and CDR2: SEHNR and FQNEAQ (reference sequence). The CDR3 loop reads CASSLVGRASYNEQFF. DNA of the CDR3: TGTGCCAGCAGCTTAGTGGGCAGGGCCTCCTACAATGAGCAGTTCTTC.

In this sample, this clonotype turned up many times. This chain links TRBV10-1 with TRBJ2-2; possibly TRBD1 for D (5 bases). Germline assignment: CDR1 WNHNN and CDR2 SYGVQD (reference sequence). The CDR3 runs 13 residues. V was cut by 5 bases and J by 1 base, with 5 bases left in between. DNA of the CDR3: TGCGCCAGCAGTACAGGGAACACCGGGGAGCTGTTTTTT. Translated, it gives CASSTGNTGELFF.

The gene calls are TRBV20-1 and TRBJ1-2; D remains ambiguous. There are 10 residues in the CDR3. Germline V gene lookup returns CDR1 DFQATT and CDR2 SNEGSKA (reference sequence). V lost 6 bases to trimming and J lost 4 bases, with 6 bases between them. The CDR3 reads CSATSYGYTF. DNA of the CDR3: TGCAGTGCGACTTCCTATGGCTACACCTTC.

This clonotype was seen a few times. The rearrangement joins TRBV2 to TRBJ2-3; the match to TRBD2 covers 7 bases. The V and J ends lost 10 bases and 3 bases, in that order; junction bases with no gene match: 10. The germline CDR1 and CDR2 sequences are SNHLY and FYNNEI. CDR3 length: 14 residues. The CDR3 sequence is CAKGRREGTDTQYF. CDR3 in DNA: TGTGCCAAAGGGCGGAGGGAGGGGACAGATACGCAGTATTTT.

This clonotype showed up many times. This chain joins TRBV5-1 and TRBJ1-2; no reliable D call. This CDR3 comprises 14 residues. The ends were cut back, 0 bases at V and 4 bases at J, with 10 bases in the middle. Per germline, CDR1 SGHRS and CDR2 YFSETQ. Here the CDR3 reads CASSLGTASYGYTF. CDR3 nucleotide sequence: TGCGCCAGCAGCTTGGGTACAGCCAGCTATGGCTACACCTTC.